The 18 T cell receptor beta chains below come from one sample, sequenced in a study of T cell clonality in common variable immunodeficiency. Study results and limitations: Reportedly, TCR beta sequences from common variable immunodeficiency showed fewer deletions and N-nucleotide insertions.

Only in-frame clones appear in the TCRdb table, and some are missing; sequencing was by immunoSEQ multiplex PCR. There are approximately 28,000 clones in the sample, none observed a single time. These receptors' targets are unknown. The sequenced sample was peripheral blood mononuclear cells. Source of these receptors: a human donor with common variable immunodeficiency.

This clone came up many times. The read terminates 3 residues before the CDR3 end, so the remaining end is supplied by the germline J gene. The chain carries TRBV2 and TRBJ1-5; TRBD1 might be the D (5 bases). With 3 bases removed from V and 5 bases from J, the gap between germline ends came to 11 bases. CDR3 size: 14 residues. Germline loops: CDR1 SNHLY, CDR2 FYNNEI. CDR3 residues: CASSEGPTDQPQHF. Partial CDR3 DNA: TGTGCCAGCAGTGAGGGGCCGACAGATCAGCCC. The full variable domain, rest sourced from reference TRBV2 and TRBJ1-5, is EPEVTQTPSHQVTQMGQEVILRCVPISNHLYFYWYRQILGQKVEFLVSFYNNEISEKSEIFDDQFSVERPDGSNFTLKIRSTKLEDSAMYFCASSEGPTDQPQHFGDGTRLSIL.

A remark on this clone: The sequence runs out 3 residues before the end of the CDR3; the remainder is reconstructed from the germline J gene. The V gene is TRBV10-1, the J gene TRBJ2-5; D is undetermined. With 4 bases removed from V and 1 base from J, the gap between germline ends came to 7 bases. Germline V lookup: CDR1 WNHNN, CDR2 SYGVQD (reference sequence). This CDR3 region has 13 residues. The CDR3 region is CASSAQIQETQYF. CDR3 DNA (partial): TGCGCCAGCAGTGCACAGATCCAAGAGACC.

The CDR3 bases that were read are TGTGCCAGCAGCGCTCCTCAGAGCCGGGGGGCA. It yields the protein CASSAPQSRGA. The CDR3 reads in full as CASSAPQSRGAAFF. This sequence joins TRBV2 and TRBJ1-1; D possibly corresponds to TRBD1 (6 bases). With the read ending 3 residues before the CDR3 end, the germline J gene is used to fill in that end. Germline V gene lookup returns CDR1 SNHLY and CDR2 FYNNEI. This CDR3 comprises 14 residues.

Regarding this clone: The CDR3 end is not reached by the read, which stops 3 residues before it; the germline J gene fills it in. V gene TRBV2 combines with J gene TRBJ2-7, with 7 bases that match TRBD1. J lost 3 bases, V lost 6 bases, and 11 bases had no gene match. Germline assignment: CDR1 SNHLY and CDR2 FYNNEI. This CDR3 has 15 amino acids. CDR3 bases read: TGTGCCAGCAGGGAGCGGACAGGAGAGTTCTACGAG. This gives the protein CASRERTGEFYE. The CDR3 in full is CASRERTGEFYEQYF.

In its sample, this clone was seen many times. The CDR3 here is CASSEAFNTEAFF. The DNA read from the CDR3 is TGTGCCAGCAGTGAGGCCTTCAACACTGAA. The V call is TRBV2, the J call TRBJ1-1; unclear D gene. The CDR3 extends 3 residues past the end of the read, so its final part is completed from the germline J gene. The CDR3 consists of 13 residues. From germline, CDR1 is SNHLY and CDR2 FYNNEI. V was cut by 3 bases and J by 2 bases, with 7 bases left in between.

In this sample, this clone turned up many times. With the read ending 3 residues before the CDR3 end, the germline J gene is used to fill in that end. This chain joins TRBV18 and TRBJ1-1, with D possibly being TRBD1 (5 bases). The germline gives CDR1 KGHSH, CDR2 LQKENI. The CDR3 length is 14 residues. Trimming shortened V by 4 bases and J by 0 bases, and 9 bases separated the two germline ends. Partial CDR3 DNA: TGTGCCAGCTCACGGGGACTACTGAACACTGAA. Protein product: CASSRGLLNTE. The whole CDR3 protein reads CASSRGLLNTEAFF.

This clone was counted many times. The read gets to within 3 residues of the CDR3 end, and the germline J gene fills in the rest. This chain joins TRBV2 and TRBJ1-3; TRBD1 is a possible D gene (6 bases). V lost 3 bases, J lost 1 base, and 10 bases lay in between. The CDR3 extends over 15 amino acids. Germline V gene lookup returns CDR1 SNHLY and CDR2 FYNNEI. The CDR3 loop reads CASSEEGGSGNTIYF. CDR3 bases read: TGTGCCAGCAGTGAGGAAGGGGGTTCTGGAAACACC.

At least ten counts were recorded for this clone. The CDR3 end is not reached by the read, which stops 3 residues before it; the germline J gene fills it in. V gene TRBV10-3 combines with J gene TRBJ2-1, with TRBD2 identical over 10 bases. The germline V gene encodes CDR1 ENHRY and CDR2 SYGVKD. The CDR3 is made up of 14 amino acids. V lost 8 bases, J lost 5 bases, and 6 bases stayed unmatched. The CDR3 is CAIASGRADNEQFF. CDR3 DNA, as far as it was read: TGTGCCATCGCGAGCGGGAGGGCGGACAATGAG.

Worth noting for this clone: The CDR3 goes on 3 residues after the read ends, and that part is filled in from the germline J gene. This rearrangement joins TRBV18 to TRBJ2-7; TRBD1 matches 8 bases. V dropped 3 bases and J dropped 2; count of bases not matched to a gene: 3. Germline CDR1 is KGHSH and CDR2 is LQKENI. This CDR3 is 14 amino acids long. The CDR3 protein is CASSPGQVTYEQYF. CDR3 DNA (partial): TGTGCCAGCTCACCGGGACAGGTGACCTACGAG.

With respect to this clone: The observed sequence ends 3 residues before the CDR3 terminus, with the missing tail filled in from the germline J gene. V usage is TRBV5-1 and J usage is TRBJ1-6, with a tentative D call TRBD1 (6 bases). Trimming stripped 1 base from V and 10 bases from J, with 18 bases between. There are 16 residues in the CDR3. Looked up from germline, CDR1 is SGHRS and CDR2 is YFSETQ. The CDR3 region is CASSLTPLTGSSPLHF. The DNA read from the CDR3 is TGCGCCAGCAGCTTGACCCCCTTGACAGGATCGTCACCC.

Ten or more counts support this clone. The read finishes 3 residues shy of the CDR3 end, and the germline J gene is used to complete it. J is TRBJ2-1 and V is TRBV20-1, with TRBD2 identical over 12 bases. Germline V gene data show CDR1 as DFQATT and CDR2 as SNEGSKA (reference sequence). This CDR3 is built from 15 residues. With 3 bases clipped from V and 7 bases from J, the junction kept 7 bases outside the gene matches. The covered CDR3 bases are TGCAGTGCTAGCCCAGTGACTAGCGGGAGAAATGAG. Amino acid sequence: CSASPVTSGRNE. The whole CDR3 protein reads CSASPVTSGRNEQFF.

There are many counts of this clone. The read is 3 residues too short to cover the CDR3 end, so that end is filled in from the germline J gene. The chain combines TRBV18 with TRBJ2-2; D unclear. In germline, CDR1 is KGHSH, CDR2 LQKENI. The V gene lost 6 bases and the J gene lost 5 bases, with 4 bases spanning the gap. The CDR3 spans 11 residues. The covered CDR3 bases are TGTGCCAGCTCGCGAACCGGGGAG. The encoded protein is CASSRTGE. The entire CDR3 is CASSRTGELFF.

This clone was recorded a few times. With the read ending 3 residues before the CDR3 end, the germline J gene is used to fill in that end. The chain links TRBV2 to TRBJ2-5; perhaps TRBD2 as D (6 bases). Germline V lookup: CDR1 SNHLY, CDR2 FYNNEI. CDR3 length equals 14 residues. Trimming took off 1 base at V and 5 bases at J, with 11 bases between the two ends. CDR3 residues: CASSEGRERETQYF. The part of the CDR3 DNA that was read is TGTGCCAGCAGTGAAGGGCGGGAACGGGAGACC.

This clone showed up many times. The sequenced fragment ends 3 residues before the CDR3 boundary, so the rest is inferred from the germline J gene. The chain combines TRBV20-1 with TRBJ1-1; no clear D gene. The CDR3 sequence is 11 residues long. Trimming took 8 bases from V and 1 from J, leaving 8 bases between them. Germline lookup yields CDR1 DFQATT and CDR2 SNEGSKA (reference sequence). The part of the CDR3 DNA that was read is TGCAGTAAAAGACAGAACACTGAA. This sequence encodes CSKRQNTE. The whole CDR3 is CSKRQNTEAFF.

This clone occurred many times. The sequenced part of the CDR3 DNA is TGCGCCAGCAGCGTGGACAGTAGCACAGATACG. Encoded protein: CASSVDSSTDT. The entire CDR3 reads CASSVDSSTDTQYF. The chain recombines TRBV5-1 with TRBJ2-3; D perhaps matches TRBD1 (6 bases). The read ends 3 residues before the CDR3 terminus; that terminus is restored from the germline J gene. V shed 4 bases and J shed 0 bases, with 9 bases lying between them. In germline, CDR1 is SGHRS, CDR2 YFSETQ. This CDR3 spans 14 amino acids. The variable domain in full, with the rest retrieved from reference TRBV5-1 and TRBJ2-3, is KAGVTQTPRYLIKTRGQQVTLSCSPISGHRSVSWYQQTPGQGLQFLFEYFSETQRNKGNFPGRFSGRQFSNSRSEMNVSTLELGDSALYLCASSVDSSTDTQYFGPGTRLTVL.

This clone was found many times. The read terminates 3 residues before the CDR3 end, so the remaining end is supplied by the germline J gene. The chain is built from TRBV28 and TRBJ1-6; D may be TRBD1 (5 bases). Germline V gene lookup returns CDR1 MDHEN and CDR2 SYDVKM. V was clipped by 1 base and J by 2 bases, with 9 bases between them. The CDR3 runs 16 residues. CDR3 residues: CASSLLGGTYNSPLHF. CDR3 DNA, as far as it was read: TGTGCCAGCAGTTTATTGGGGGGGACCTATAATTCACCC.

This clone was seen repeatedly, ten times or more. The read ends 3 residues shy of where the CDR3 ends; the end is completed using the germline J gene. The rearrangement uses TRBV20-1 and TRBJ1-5, with 7 bases fitting TRBD1. V dropped 6 bases and J dropped 4; count of bases not matched to a gene: 9. The CDR3 length is 14 residues. Germline CDR1 is DFQATT and CDR2 is SNEGSKA (reference sequence). The CDR3 bases that were read are TGCAGTGCCCGCGAGGACAGGACGAATCAGCCC. It specifies CSAREDRTNQP. The entire CDR3 reads CSAREDRTNQPQHF.

Concerning this clone itself: The read finishes 3 residues shy of the CDR3 end, and the germline J gene is used to complete it. The chain employs TRBV7-2 and TRBJ2-5; no clear D gene. Germline CDR1 SGHTA, CDR2 FQGNSA. V was trimmed by 1 base and J by 1 base, leaving 7 bases between them. The CDR3 contains 14 residues. The covered CDR3 bases are TGTGCCAGCAGCTTAGAACAGTCCCAAGAGACC. Translated, it gives CASSLEQSQET. The whole CDR3 protein is CASSLEQSQETQYF.